The 26 T cell receptor beta chains in this list originate from one sample, sequenced in a study of cytomegalovirus exposure and HLA in healthy donors. Measured with immunoSEQ multiplex PCR; TCRdb has only the in-frame clones, and not every one. The table has 50,000 or so clones, over 90% seen once. The sample comprised PBMCs. These receptors were collected from a man between 18 and 29 years old in good health and CMV-seronegative.

The rearrangement joins TRBV7-9 to TRBJ2-1; 13 nucleotides line up with TRBD2. The CDR3 covers 17 residues. Looked up from germline, CDR1 is SEHNR and CDR2 is FQNEAQ (reference sequence). The V segment lost 2 bases and the J segment 8 bases; nucleotides outside the gene matches: 9. Here the CDR3 DNA reads TGTGCCAGCAGCTTACTCCGGACTAGCGGGAGAGGTGATGAGCAGTTCTTC. It translates to CASSLLRTSGRGDEQFF.

The chain carries TRBV5-1 and TRBJ2-7; tentative D call: TRBD1 (6 bases). Per germline, CDR1 SGHRS and CDR2 YFSETQ. The V gene lost 4 bases and the J gene lost 6 bases, with 20 bases spanning the gap. This CDR3 is 15 amino acids long. The CDR3 spells CASSPDSRATVEQYF. CDR3 nucleotide sequence: TGCGCCAGCAGCCCGGACAGTAGGGCGACCGTCGAGCAGTACTTC.

This clone was seen only once. V usage is TRBV18 and J usage is TRBJ1-3, with unresolved D. The germline V gene has CDR1 KGHSH and CDR2 LQKENI. V was pared by 6 bases and J by 0 bases, with 12 bases between. This CDR3 has 15 residues. The CDR3 nucleotides read TGTGCCAGCTCCCCTCCCAGGTTCTCTGGAAACACCATATATTTT. Amino acid sequence: CASSPPRFSGNTIYF.

The chain is built from TRBV19 and TRBJ2-1; TRBD1 is a possible D gene (5 bases). Between the trimmed V and J ends, which lost 1 base and 2 bases, there was a span of 9 bases. Germline-derived CDR1 and CDR2 are LNHDA and SQIVND (reference sequence). This CDR3 is 15 amino acids long. CDR3 nucleotide sequence: TGTGCCAGTAGTATAGGCAGGGCCACCTACAATGAGCAGTTCTTC. Amino acid sequence: CASSIGRATYNEQFF.

This chain joins TRBV5-6 and TRBJ2-7; the match to TRBD1 covers 7 bases. The V segment lost 2 bases and the J segment 4 bases; nucleotides outside the gene matches: 6. CDR1 is SGHDT, CDR2 YYEEEE, per germline. The CDR3 totals 14 residues. The CDR3 region has the DNA TGTGCCAGCAGCTTTGGACAGGTGAAATACGAGCAGTACTTC. This codes for CASSFGQVKYEQYF. The full variable domain, its missing parts supplied by reference TRBV5-6 and TRBJ2-7, is DAGVTQSPTHLIKTRGQQVTLRCSPKSGHDTVSWYQQALGQGPQFIFQYYEEEERQRGNFPDRFSGHQFPNYSSELNVNALLLGDSALYLCASSFGQVKYEQYFGPGTRLTVT.

The chain joins TRBV5-1 to TRBJ2-7; 11 bases match TRBD2. CDR3 length: 14 amino acids. The V gene's germline CDR1 is SGHRS and CDR2 YFSETQ. Unmatched junction bases numbered 1, after V lost 2 bases and J lost 3 bases. This chain's CDR3 is CASSFSGRGYEQYF. In DNA form, the CDR3 reads TGCGCCAGCAGCTTTAGCGGGAGGGGCTACGAGCAGTACTTC. The whole variable domain, filled in from reference TRBV5-1 and TRBJ2-7, reads KAGVTQTPRYLIKTRGQQVTLSCSPISGHRSVSWYQQTPGQGLQFLFEYFSETQRNKGNFPGRFSGRQFSNSRSEMNVSTLELGDSALYLCASSFSGRGYEQYFGPGTRLTVT.

The chain is built from TRBV5-6 and TRBJ1-2; D ambiguous. Trimming left V 0 bases short and J 13 bases short, with 10 bases between. Germline V gene lookup returns CDR1 SGHDT and CDR2 YYEEEE. There are 11 residues in the CDR3. The CDR3 spells CASSLDRGCTF. The CDR3 DNA follows: TGTGCCAGCAGCTTGGATCGGGGATGCACCTTC.

The chain joins TRBV27 to TRBJ1-1, with 10 bases identical to TRBD1. Germline V gives CDR1 MNHEY, CDR2 SMNVEV (reference sequence). This CDR3 contains 13 residues. After removal of 4 bases from V and 5 bases from J, the junction contained 1 base not matched to a gene. CDR3 in amino acids: CASSSGQGTEAFF. CDR3 nucleotide sequence: TGTGCCAGCAGTTCGGGACAGGGGACTGAAGCTTTCTTT.

The V call is TRBV7-2, the J call TRBJ1-1; maybe TRBD1 (5 bases). CDR1 is SGHTA, CDR2 FQGNSA, per germline. The CDR3 contains 13 residues. The ends were cut back, 2 bases at V and 1 base at J, with 5 bases in the middle. The CDR3 reads CASSLTGNTEAFF. DNA of the CDR3: TGTGCCAGCAGCTTAACAGGGAACACTGAAGCTTTCTTT.

The genes are TRBV30 and TRBJ2-1; 13 positions agree with TRBD2. CDR3 size: 15 residues. The junction had 8 bases not matched to a gene; V was cut back by 3 bases and J by 9 bases. Germline CDR1 GTSNPN, CDR2 SVGIG (reference sequence). The CDR3 is CAWSITSGRVGEQFF. The CDR3 nucleotides are TGTGCCTGGAGCATCACTAGCGGGAGGGTTGGTGAGCAGTTCTTC.

This sequence joins TRBV2 and TRBJ2-3; TRBD2 matches at 8 bases. The CDR3 sequence is 20 residues long. Per germline, CDR1 SNHLY and CDR2 FYNNEI. The V segment lost 1 base and the J segment 0 bases; nucleotides outside the gene matches: 15. CDR3: CASSEVWGSGMSSSTDTQYF. DNA for the CDR3: TGTGCCAGCAGTGAAGTTTGGGGTAGCGGGATGTCCTCTAGCACAGATACGCAGTATTTT.

This chain uses TRBV18 with TRBJ2-3; 12 nucleotides line up with TRBD2. CDR1 is KGHSH, CDR2 LQKENI, per germline. With V trimmed by 3 bases and J by 9 bases, 13 bases remained unmatched. This CDR3 has 17 residues. The CDR3 nucleotides are TGTGCCAGCTCACCTACTGTGGGACTAGCGGGCCGATTCACGCAGTATTTT. It codes for CASSPTVGLAGRFTQYF.

This sequence joins TRBV18 and TRBJ2-1; TRBD2 matches 7 bases. This CDR3 region has 16 residues. The V gene's germline CDR1 is KGHSH and CDR2 LQKENI. V lost 1 base, J lost 2 bases, and 5 bases stayed unmatched. The CDR3 loop is CASSPLTSSAYNEQFF. The CDR3 DNA follows: TGTGCCAGCTCACCACTGACTAGCTCAGCCTACAATGAGCAGTTCTTC.

In its sample, this clone was seen once. This rearrangement joins TRBV11-2 to TRBJ2-1, with D perhaps TRBD2 (11 bases). Looked up from germline, CDR1 is SGHAT and CDR2 is FQNNGV. This CDR3 spans 19 amino acids. The V and J ends lost 7 bases and 5 bases respectively, with 30 bases between them. The CDR3: CASTHRQGATSGSHNEQFF. The CDR3 DNA is TGTGCCAGCACCCATCGACAGGGGGCAACTAGCGGGAGCCACAATGAGCAGTTCTTC.

The V gene is TRBV28, the J gene TRBJ1-4, with D uncertain. The CDR3 is 14 amino acids. V was shortened by 6 bases and J by 2 bases, with 10 bases between the two germline ends. The germline V gene has CDR1 MDHEN and CDR2 SYDVKM. The CDR3 DNA is TGTGCCAGCAGCCGACCACAGACTAATGAAAAACTGTTTTTT. Its translation is CASSRPQTNEKLFF.

The chain has TRBV2 and TRBJ1-5; D call uncertain. Trimming took 2 bases from V and 6 from J, leaving 5 bases between them. Looked up from germline, CDR1 is SNHLY and CDR2 is FYNNEI. The CDR3 is made up of 12 amino acids. The CDR3 DNA follows: TGTGCCAGCAGTGAAACTAGTCAGCCCCAGCATTTT. Translating gives CASSETSQPQHF.

This clone was seen a single time. The chain is built from TRBV5-1 and TRBJ2-7, with D hard to call. Trimming took off 0 bases at V and 0 bases at J, with 4 bases between the two ends. There are 13 residues in the CDR3. The germline gives CDR1 SGHRS, CDR2 YFSETQ. The CDR3 nucleotides are TGCGCCAGCAGCTTGGTTAGCTCCTACGAGCAGTACTTC. Amino acid sequence: CASSLVSSYEQYF.

This chain joins TRBV7-2 and TRBJ2-6, with TRBD1 identical over 10 bases. The CDR3 extends over 15 amino acids. Looked up from germline, CDR1 is SGHTA and CDR2 is FQGNSA. V trimming: 5 bases; J trimming: 6 bases; junction bases outside the gene matches: 4. CDR3 in DNA: TGTGCCAGCAGCCTGGACAGGGGGATGGCCAACGTCCTGACTTTC. Protein sequence: CASSLDRGMANVLTF.

This chain links TRBV5-4 with TRBJ2-7, with TRBD1 matching 9 bases. The ends lost 4 bases at V and 0 bases at J; junction bases unmatched: 5. This CDR3 has 15 residues. CDR1 and CDR2 from the germline V gene are SGHNT and YYREEE (reference sequence). The CDR3 DNA reads as TGTGCCAGCAGCGCGGGACAGGGACTCTCCTACGAGCAGTACTTC. Translating gives CASSAGQGLSYEQYF.

The genes are TRBV12-5 and TRBJ2-7; tentative D call: TRBD2 (5 bases). V was clipped by 7 bases and J by 7 bases, with 23 bases between them. The V gene's germline CDR1 is LGHNT and CDR2 FRNRAP. The CDR3 is made up of 15 amino acids. The CDR3 nucleotides read TGTGCTAGTGCCATTCCGGCAGCGGACCGTACGGAGCAGTACTTC. Translation: CASAIPAADRTEQYF.

The V call is TRBV19, the J call TRBJ1-5; D is possibly TRBD1 (5 bases). CDR3 length: 14 amino acids. Germline CDR1 reads LNHDA; CDR2 reads SQIVND (reference sequence). V was pared by 5 bases and J by 3 bases, with 11 bases between. The CDR3 DNA is TGTGCCAGTAGTGCGGGACTTCTCAATCAGCCCCAGCATTTT. Encoded protein: CASSAGLLNQPQHF.

This clone was found once. The rearrangement joins TRBV7-2 to TRBJ2-4; D unclear. The CDR3 extends over 14 amino acids. V gave up 4 bases and J gave up 0 bases, with 7 bases separating them. Germline V CDR1 and CDR2: SGHTA, FQGNSA. Written as DNA, the CDR3 is TGTGCCAGCAGCTCCGAGTTAGCCAAAAACATTCAGTACTTC. This sequence encodes CASSSELAKNIQYF.

This clone was counted a single time. The chain couples TRBV15 to TRBJ2-1, with TRBD2 matching 7 bases. Germline V lookup: CDR1 LNHNV, CDR2 YYDKDF (reference sequence). V was pared by 2 bases and J by 9 bases, with 4 bases of the junction left unmatched. The CDR3 extends over 13 amino acids. CDR3 region: CATSRREGSEQFF. Written as DNA, the CDR3 is TGTGCCACCAGCAGAAGGGAGGGGAGTGAGCAGTTCTTC.

This chain connects TRBV27 to TRBJ2-3; D may be TRBD2 (6 bases). The CDR3 extends over 15 amino acids. Trimming removed 1 base at V and 5 bases at J, with 13 bases between. CDR1 and CDR2 (germline): MNHEY, SMNVEV (reference sequence). CDR3 region: CASSLYQRAGDTQYF. CDR3 DNA: TGTGCCAGCAGTTTATACCAGCGGGCCGGAGATACGCAGTATTTT.

J is TRBJ1-5 and V is TRBV4-2; D not resolved. Trimming shortened V by 4 bases and J by 2 bases, and 15 bases separated the two germline ends. The CDR3 runs 16 residues. Germline V lookup: CDR1 LGHNA, CDR2 YNFKEQ. CDR3 nucleotides: TGTGCCAGCAGCCCGCTTACCCAGGAGGGCAATCAGCCCCAGCATTTT. It yields the protein CASSPLTQEGNQPQHF.

With respect to this clone: In the same sample, other DNA sequences code for this CDR3. This chain joins TRBV28 and TRBJ2-3, with 11 bases lining up with TRBD2. Per the germline V gene, CDR1 is MDHEN and CDR2 is SYDVKM. There are 15 residues in the CDR3. With 6 bases clipped from V and 3 bases from J, the junction kept 5 bases outside the gene matches. This CDR3 is CASSPTSGRTDTQYF. CDR3 coding DNA: TGTGCCAGCAGCCCCACTAGCGGGAGAACAGATACGCAGTATTTT.